In its sample, the clone carrying this T cell receptor (beta chain) was seen many times. Antigen specificity is unknown. TCRdb independently ran MiXCR on the 5' RACE reads; one entry per CDR3 protein. The sample holds 250,000 or so distinct CDR3 sequences; approximately 24% are singletons and the top ten take over 0.55%. This entry is derived from a study of CD8 T cells in ankylosing spondylitis. General observations from the study: Disease-linked clones, CD8+, were relatively rare in peripheral blood. As reported, disease-linked clones showed significant enrichment in matched ankylosing spondylitis synovial fluid. The study identified a TCR beta motif of several highly homologous variants that appeared characteristic of ankylosing spondylitis blood.

From germline, CDR1 is DFQATT and CDR2 SNEGSKA (reference sequence). CDR3 size: 13 residues. Unmatched junction bases numbered 7, after V lost 5 bases and J lost 6 bases. The sequence derives from a male donor with ankylosing spondylitis or in good health (not recorded which). Sequenced sample: blood, either unsorted or a sorted T cell fraction (not recorded which). V and J are TRBV20-1 and TRBJ1-1, with TRBD1 identical over 9 bases. CDR3 sequence (DNA): TGCAGTGCTGGGGACAGGGTCGTTTCTGAAGCTTTCTTT. This encodes CSAGDRVVSEAFF.